These 30 T cell receptor beta chains originate from one sample sequenced in a study of blood T cell repertoires in COVID-19. Assay: immunoSEQ multiplex PCR; the TCRdb copy retains only in-frame clones and omits some. The data hold roughly 33,000 clones, with 87% observed a single time. Sequencing used peripheral blood. These receptors came from a man older than 75 with active COVID-19.

CDR3 in amino acids: CASSQDRYAEAFF. CDR3 nucleotides: TGTGCCAGCAGTCAGGACAGGTATGCTGAAGCTTTCTTT. V is TRBV6-2 or TRBV6-3 and J is TRBJ1-1; 7 bases match TRBD1. Germline CDR1 and CDR2: MNHEY and SVGEGT. With V trimmed by 5 bases and J by 6 bases, 6 bases remained unmatched. The CDR3 sequence is 13 residues long.

This clone was observed a handful of times. The chain combines TRBV27 with TRBJ1-2; D may be TRBD1 (6 bases). The CDR3 consists of 17 residues. CDR1 MNHEY and CDR2 SMNVEV come from the germline V gene (reference sequence). The V and J ends lost 0 bases and 4 bases respectively, with 18 bases between them. CDR3 region: CASSLSTGLGGAYGYTF. The CDR3 DNA reads TGTGCCAGCAGTTTATCTACGGGATTAGGGGGAGCCTATGGCTACACCTTC.

The V call is TRBV7-2, the J call TRBJ2-5; TRBD2 aligns across 7 bases. CDR3 length: 16 amino acids. The germline CDR1 and CDR2 sequences are SGHTA and FQGNSA. The junction had 12 bases not matched to a gene; V was cut back by 3 bases and J by 5 bases. In DNA form, the CDR3 reads TGTGCCAGCAGCTTTTGGGGGAGGGCCTTTAGGGAGACCCAGTACTTC. Amino acid sequence: CASSFWGRAFRETQYF.

This chain uses TRBV30 with TRBJ2-2; a possible D gene is TRBD1 (6 bases). Germline V lookup: CDR1 GTSNPN, CDR2 SVGIG (reference sequence). The CDR3 has 15 residues. Trimming shortened V by 0 bases and J by 1 base, and 9 bases separated the two germline ends. CDR3 region: CAWSVGTMNTGELFF. In DNA form, the CDR3 reads TGTGCCTGGAGTGTAGGGACAATGAACACCGGGGAGCTGTTTTTT.

The chain combines TRBV7-6 with TRBJ2-7; 10 nucleotides agree with TRBD2. Trimming took 0 bases from V and 3 from J; bases not matched to a gene: 5. In germline, CDR1 is SGHVS, CDR2 FNYEAQ. CDR3 size: 16 residues. CDR3 sequence reads: CASSLAASGSNYEQYF. The CDR3 DNA reads as TGTGCCAGCAGCTTAGCGGCTAGCGGGAGTAACTACGAGCAGTACTTC.

This chain links TRBV5-4 with TRBJ2-5; maybe TRBD1 (5 bases). Germline loops: CDR1 SGHNT, CDR2 YYREEE (reference sequence). The CDR3 is made up of 14 amino acids. Trimming took off 5 bases at V and 3 bases at J, with 14 bases between the two ends. The CDR3 region is CASRATWGEETQYF. Here the CDR3 DNA reads TGTGCCAGCAGGGCGACTTGGGGCGAAGAGACCCAGTACTTC.

This CDR3 is CAWRKLGLAGGQWDTQYF. The CDR3 nucleotides are TGTGCCTGGAGGAAATTGGGACTAGCGGGAGGGCAGTGGGATACGCAGTATTTT. The chain is built from TRBV30 and TRBJ2-3; 16 bases fit TRBD2. V dropped 3 bases and J dropped 6; count of bases not matched to a gene: 12. Germline CDR1 and CDR2: GTSNPN and SVGIG (reference sequence). There are 18 residues in the CDR3.

The gene calls are TRBV18 and TRBJ2-5, with a weak D call TRBD2 (6 bases). The CDR3 length is 16 residues. The ends were cut back, 4 bases at V and 4 bases at J, with 19 bases in the middle. Germline V gene lookup returns CDR1 KGHSH and CDR2 LQKENI. The CDR3 DNA reads TGTGCCAGCTCACGATTTACGGCACGGGAGAGAGAGACCCAGTACTTC. As protein: CASSRFTARERETQYF.

This chain joins TRBV3-1 (or the pseudogene TRBV3-2) and TRBJ2-7; 8 bases agree with TRBD2. The germline gives CDR1 LGHDT, CDR2 YNNKEL (reference sequence). This CDR3 is 13 amino acids long. J gave up 7 bases and V 8 bases, and 10 bases lay outside the gene matches. The CDR3 bases are TGTGCCAGCTCGGGGGGGGCGGTCAGGGAGCAGTACTTC. It is translated as CASSGGAVREQYF.

The chain employs TRBV7-9 and TRBJ2-1; possible D gene TRBD2, 5 bases. V shed 5 bases and J shed 5 bases, with 13 bases lying between them. The CDR3 loop spans 14 amino acids. CDR1 and CDR2 from the germline V gene are SEHNR and FQNEAQ (reference sequence). The CDR3 spells CASSPPGLHNEQFF. DNA for the CDR3: TGTGCCAGCAGCCCACCTGGACTCCACAATGAGCAGTTCTTC.

This chain connects TRBV4-1 to TRBJ2-2; D is ambiguous. V lost 4 bases and J 5 bases, leaving 11 bases between the germline ends. The germline gives CDR1 MGHRA, CDR2 YSYEKL. The CDR3 sequence is 14 residues long. CDR3 bases: TGCGCCAGCAGCCGACCTTTCAGGACCGGGGAGCTGTTTTTT. This translates into CASSRPFRTGELFF.

The rearrangement links TRBV5-4 to TRBJ2-3; 7 nucleotides line up with TRBD1. Germline V gives CDR1 SGHNT, CDR2 YYREEE (reference sequence). This CDR3 region has 15 residues. J lost 0 bases, V lost 4 bases, and 5 bases had no gene match. This CDR3 reads CASSAGQASTDTQYF. CDR3 in DNA: TGTGCCAGCAGCGCAGGACAGGCGAGCACAGATACGCAGTATTTT. Drawing the rest from reference TRBV5-4 and TRBJ2-3, the complete variable domain is ETGVTQSPTHLIKTRGQQVTLRCSSQSGHNTVSWYQQALGQGPQFIFQYYREEENGRGNFPPRFSGLQFPNYSSELNVNALELDDSALYLCASSAGQASTDTQYFGPGTRLTVL.

This clone came up a few times. The genes are TRBV28 and TRBJ1-6; 7 bases are a match to TRBD1. Looked up from germline, CDR1 is MDHEN and CDR2 is SYDVKM. V gave up 5 bases and J gave up 9 bases; unmatched junction bases: 7. The CDR3 is made up of 14 amino acids. The CDR3, as DNA: TGTGCCAGCAGTGGGGACAGCCCCTTTTCACCCCTCCACTTT. Translated, it gives CASSGDSPFSPLHF. The whole variable domain, filled in from reference TRBV28 and TRBJ1-6, reads DVKVTQSSRYLVKRTGEKVFLECVQDMDHENMFWYRQDPGLGLRLIYFSYDVKMKEKGDIPEGYSVSREKKERFSLILESASTNQTSMYLCASSGDSPFSPLHFGNGTRLTVT.

This chain links TRBV6-5 with TRBJ1-2; no definite D call. This CDR3 is built from 15 residues. The germline gives CDR1 MNHEY, CDR2 SVGAGI. V was clipped by 0 bases and J by 8 bases, with 16 bases between them. The CDR3 DNA reads TGTGCCAGCAGTTACTCGGGTCGCGGAGAGGAAGGCTACACCTTC. It is translated as CASSYSGRGEEGYTF.

V gene TRBV20-1 combines with J gene TRBJ2-3; D may be TRBD1 (6 bases). CDR1 is DFQATT, CDR2 SNEGSKA, per germline (reference sequence). The ends were cut back, 3 bases at V and 2 bases at J, with 9 bases in the middle. The CDR3 totals 13 residues. The CDR3 DNA reads TGCAGTGCTAGTGGGGGCCCCACAGATACGCAGTATTTT. Translated, it gives CSASGGPTDTQYF.

This sequence joins TRBV3-1 (or the pseudogene TRBV3-2) and TRBJ2-2, with a possible D match to TRBD1 (7 bases). Germline V gene data show CDR1 as LGHDT and CDR2 as YNNKEL (reference sequence). The CDR3 sequence is 14 residues long. V was clipped by 10 bases and J by 7 bases, with 19 bases between them. CDR3 nucleotide sequence: TGTGCCACAGGAGGGACAGCCTCCCGCGGGGAGCTGTTTTTT. It translates to CATGGTASRGELFF.

This chain connects TRBV3-1 (or the pseudogene TRBV3-2) to TRBJ2-1, with 8 bases that match TRBD2. The CDR3 totals 13 residues. Trimming took 6 bases from V and 7 from J; bases not matched to a gene: 5. Per the germline V gene, CDR1 is LGHDT and CDR2 is YNNKEL (reference sequence). CDR3 bases: TGTGCCAGCAGGCCCGGGGGGGGGAATGAGCAGTTCTTC. It yields the protein CASRPGGGNEQFF.

The count of this clone is one. The chain has TRBV3-1 (or the pseudogene TRBV3-2) and TRBJ1-4, with D possibly matching TRBD1 (6 bases). The length of the CDR3 is 17 residues. Trimming took 4 bases from V and 0 from J, leaving 15 bases between them. Germline-derived CDR1 and CDR2 are LGHDT and YNNKEL (reference sequence). The CDR3, as DNA: TGTGCCAGCAGCCCCTTGGGGGGGGCAACAACTAATGAAAAACTGTTTTTT. Its protein is CASSPLGGATTNEKLFF.

The chain is built from TRBV3-1 (or the pseudogene TRBV3-2) and TRBJ1-4, with a possible D match to TRBD1 (6 bases). Between the trimmed V and J ends, which lost 1 base and 7 bases, there was a span of 13 bases. The CDR3 has 15 residues. Germline V gives CDR1 LGHDT, CDR2 YNNKEL (reference sequence). The CDR3 DNA sequence: TGTGCCAGCAGCCAAGGGCGGGGGGGCTTTGAAAAACTGTTTTTT. This encodes CASSQGRGGFEKLFF.

J is TRBJ2-1 and V is TRBV7-2; D not resolved. The V end lost 3 bases, the J end lost 4 bases, and 7 bases lay between the germline ends. Germline V lookup: CDR1 SGHTA, CDR2 FQGNSA. The CDR3 has 13 residues. CDR3 sequence reads: CASSFFEYNEQFF. For the CDR3, the DNA is TGTGCCAGCAGCTTTTTCGAGTACAATGAGCAGTTCTTC.

This clone was seen a few times. The chain joins TRBV7-8 to TRBJ2-7, with a possible D match to TRBD2 (6 bases). The germline V and J ends were trimmed by 2 bases and 1 base, with 9 bases remaining between them. The CDR3 extends over 14 amino acids. Germline CDR1 SGHVS, CDR2 FQNEAQ. CDR3 amino acids: CASSLRESSYEQYF. CDR3 nucleotide sequence: TGTGCCAGCAGCTTACGGGAGTCATCCTACGAGCAGTACTTC.

The V and J genes are TRBV18 and TRBJ1-4; D not resolved. This CDR3 is built from 16 residues. From germline, CDR1 is KGHSH and CDR2 LQKENI. Trimming cost V 2 bases and J 5 bases, with 15 bases left between them. CDR3 sequence: CASSPGSSRGNEKLFF. As DNA, the CDR3 is TGTGCCAGCTCACCAGGGAGCTCCAGAGGGAATGAAAAACTGTTTTTT.

The genes are TRBV3-1 (or the pseudogene TRBV3-2) and TRBJ2-1; the match to TRBD2 covers 11 bases. Trimming at V came to 6 bases and at J to 9 bases, leaving 10 bases not matched to a gene. This CDR3 region has 15 residues. The germline V gene has CDR1 LGHDT and CDR2 YNNKEL (reference sequence). For the CDR3, the DNA is TGTGCCAGCAGTTCCCTTAGCGGGAGGGCCAGTGAGCAGTTCTTC. Protein product: CASSSLSGRASEQFF.

J is TRBJ1-2 and V is TRBV11-2; weak D call: TRBD1 (5 bases). This CDR3 has 14 amino acids. V was clipped by 5 bases and J by 3 bases, with 13 bases between them. Germline V gives CDR1 SGHAT, CDR2 FQNNGV. This chain's CDR3 is CASSPSRGDYGYTF. The CDR3 DNA sequence: TGTGCCAGCAGCCCGTCCCGGGGGGACTATGGCTACACCTTC.

The chain carries TRBV11-2 and TRBJ2-7, with D possibly matching TRBD2 (7 bases). CDR3 length equals 17 residues. Trimming shortened V by 5 bases and J by 1 base, and 21 bases separated the two germline ends. CDR1 SGHAT and CDR2 FQNNGV come from the germline V gene. The CDR3, as DNA: TGTGCCAGCAGCGGGGGGGCGGGCCGAATTCGTTCCTACGAGCAGTACTTC. Amino acids: CASSGGAGRIRSYEQYF.

The chain recombines TRBV15 with TRBJ2-6; tentatively, D is TRBD1 (5 bases). Germline V gene lookup returns CDR1 LNHNV and CDR2 YYDKDF (reference sequence). V was shortened by 1 base and J by 4 bases, with 11 bases between the two germline ends. The CDR3 covers 16 residues. CDR3 coding DNA: TGTGCCACCAGCAGAGGAAAGGGGTCCGGGGCCAACGTCCTGACTTTC. Encoded protein: CATSRGKGSGANVLTF.

V is TRBV6-5 and J is TRBJ2-3, with unresolved D. Trimming stripped 10 bases from V and 2 bases from J, with 10 bases between. The V gene's germline CDR1 is MNHEY and CDR2 SVGAGI. The CDR3 has 12 amino acids. The CDR3 DNA is TGTGCCACCCGACTGTACACAGATACGCAGTATTTT. Protein product: CATRLYTDTQYF.

The chain uses TRBV5-1 and TRBJ2-2; D may be TRBD2 (7 bases). CDR1 SGHRS and CDR2 YFSETQ come from the germline V gene. The CDR3 sequence is 15 residues long. V lost 3 bases, J lost 5 bases, and 14 bases lay in between. The CDR3 loop reads CASSSGGGRTGELFF. As DNA, the CDR3 is TGCGCCAGCAGCTCGGGCGGGGGCAGGACCGGGGAGCTGTTTTTT.

This clone was seen only once. This sequence joins TRBV5-1 and TRBJ2-7; 7 bases agree with TRBD2. Germline V CDR1 and CDR2: SGHRS, YFSETQ. V dropped 0 bases and J dropped 3; count of bases not matched to a gene: 12. This CDR3 comprises 17 residues. The CDR3 nucleotides read TGCGCCAGCAGCTTGGGGTCGTTAGCGGGCCTGATCTACGAGCAGTACTTC. Amino acid sequence: CASSLGSLAGLIYEQYF.

This clone came up once. The chain uses TRBV10-2 and TRBJ2-1; 8 bases line up with TRBD1. The CDR3 totals 15 residues. V trimming: 8 bases; J trimming: 1 base; junction bases outside the gene matches: 7. Per germline, CDR1 WSHSY and CDR2 SAAADI. CDR3 residues: CASRTGQSSYNEQFF. For the CDR3, the DNA is TGCGCCAGCCGGACAGGGCAATCGTCCTACAATGAGCAGTTCTTC.